The entry below describes one TCR beta chain. Germline V lookup: CDR1 SEHNR, CDR2 FQNEAQ (reference sequence). The CDR3 consists of 13 residues. V was cut by 0 bases and J by 10 bases, with 7 bases left in between. The protocol was immunoSEQ multiplex PCR, while the TCRdb copy is restricted to in-frame clones and leaves out a portion. The table has about 28,000 clones, roughly 91% seen once. These data belong to a study of control samples from healthy donors and cancer patients. Sequencing input: PBMCs. This clonotype originated in a man between 50 and 59 years old with lung cancer. V gene TRBV7-9 combines with J gene TRBJ1-6; no clear D gene. CDR3 in amino acids: CASSLALFSPLHF. DNA of the CDR3: TGTGCCAGCAGCTTAGCGCTCTTCTCACCCCTCCACTTT.